The present entry profiles one TCR beta chain with its context. Via the markers CD45RO/CCR7/CD25/CD127/CD95/CD27, stem cell-like memory, regulatory, central memory and naive CD4+ cells were sorted. The sample is drawn from a study of beta chain features in type 1 diabetes. Study as a whole: Across the samples, roughly 98,000,000 sorted cells were examined in total.

Of the isolated RNA, all was reverse transcribed, and so the sequenced material was expressed TCRB transcripts. Sequenced by immunoSEQ multiplex PCR; TCRdb stores in-frame clones only, minus some. The sample holds about 620,000 clones, around 15% seen once. This CDR3 comprises 15 residues. Trimming at V came to 4 bases and at J to 3 bases, leaving 8 bases not matched to a gene. The germline gives CDR1 SGHDT, CDR2 YYEEEE. The material sequenced was naive CD4+ T cells from blood. The sequence was obtained from a man between 18 and 29 years old in good health. The V call is TRBV5-6, the J call TRBJ2-5; 8 bases agree with TRBD1. The CDR3 protein is CASSRSPTGEETQYF. CDR3 nucleotide sequence: TGTGCCAGCAGCCGCTCCCCGACAGGGGAAGAGACCCAGTACTTC.